The T cell receptor beta chain described here comes from a study of blood T cells in healthy people across ages. As concerns this clonotype: Antigen unknown. This may arise from a read error, as a much more abundant clone is one base away.

The study drew donors from healthy Caucasian individuals in Russia aged roughly 6 to 95. Study-wide results and caveats: A conclusive naive versus antigen-experienced comparison was prevented by the unsorted PBMCs.

With a J-beta primer mix and a sample-barcoded 5' primer, a second PCR ran about 7 to 11 cycles. The template-switch adaptor was a 5' adaptor with 12 random nucleotides. It tagged each cDNA molecule. TCRdb analysed the 5' RACE reads with MiXCR anew, one entry per CDR3 protein. The sample contains 600,000 or so distinct CDR3 sequences, roughly 48% of which appear only once. V was shortened by 5 bases and J by 11 bases, with 18 bases between the two germline ends. This CDR3 is built from 13 residues. Germline assignment: CDR1 MNHNY and CDR2 SVGAGI (reference sequence). Material: blood. The sequence was collected from a man older than 75 in good health. The chain employs TRBV6-6 and TRBJ2-5; D gene uncertain. The chain's CDR3 is CASSQTNYNEQYF. As DNA, the CDR3 is TGTGCCAGCAGTCAGACAAACTACAATGAGCAGTACTTC.